This TCR beta chain was captured in a study of cytomegalovirus exposure and HLA in healthy donors. General study points: Altogether, 150 to 200 TCR beta chains were recorded as cytomegalovirus-associated. Some V segments could not be told apart, so they were left out, TRBV6-2 and TRBV6-3 among them.

The CDR3 covers 17 residues. Germline CDR1 reads SGHTA; CDR2 reads FQGNSA. After removal of 8 bases from V and 1 base from J, the junction contained 13 bases not matched to a gene. Both 60 Vbeta primers and 13 Jbeta primers went into the PCR. Data came from immunoSEQ multiplex PCR; TCRdb stores just in-frame clones and leaves some out. The sample holds roughly 150,000 clones; 80% to 85% are singletons and the top ten take 1.2%. On this clone: The target antigen is unknown.

The sequenced sample was PBMCs. The TCR originated in a boy under 10 years old in good health and CMV-seronegative. The V call is TRBV7-2, the J call TRBJ1-2; 10 bases align to TRBD1. The CDR3 sequence is CASAAAGTGDFNYGYTF. The CDR3 DNA is TGTGCCAGCGCCGCAGCGGGGACAGGGGATTTTAACTATGGCTACACCTTC.